This T cell receptor (beta chain) comes out of a study of regulatory T cells in long-lasting Graves disease. The time point here: newly diagnosed GD, antithyroid drugs for less than 3 months. RNA extracted from PBMCs served as the sequencing template. Broader study findings: Graves' patients with persistent disease showed TCR diversity lower than patients newly diagnosed. New patients shared some 970 public clonotypes, fewer than the 2,500 to 3,500 shared by persistent patients. Patients with persistent disease showed a bias toward TRBV28, TRBJ1-2 and TRBJ2-5.

Looked up from germline, CDR1 is DFQATT and CDR2 is SNEGSKA (reference sequence). This CDR3 has 15 amino acids. V lost 1 base and J lost 2, with 14 bases in between. There are many counts of this clonotype. What it recognizes is unknown. Construction of TCR beta libraries relied on iRepertoire HTBI primers and on Arm-PCR targeting CDR3 regions. TCRdb re-called the multiplex PCR reads through MiXCR, storing one row per CDR3 protein. The repertoire consists of 250,000 or so distinct CDR3 sequences, with about 19% occurring once and the leading ten covering about 15%. The chain combines TRBV20-1 with TRBJ2-5; no clear D gene. The starting material was peripheral blood mononuclear cells (PBMCs), obtained at new diagnosis, from a patient treated with antithyroid drugs. The origin of this receptor is a female donor with Graves disease. CDR3 region: CSARAGDGSQETQYF. The CDR3 region has the DNA TGCAGTGCTAGAGCGGGCGACGGTAGTCAAGAGACCCAGTACTTC.